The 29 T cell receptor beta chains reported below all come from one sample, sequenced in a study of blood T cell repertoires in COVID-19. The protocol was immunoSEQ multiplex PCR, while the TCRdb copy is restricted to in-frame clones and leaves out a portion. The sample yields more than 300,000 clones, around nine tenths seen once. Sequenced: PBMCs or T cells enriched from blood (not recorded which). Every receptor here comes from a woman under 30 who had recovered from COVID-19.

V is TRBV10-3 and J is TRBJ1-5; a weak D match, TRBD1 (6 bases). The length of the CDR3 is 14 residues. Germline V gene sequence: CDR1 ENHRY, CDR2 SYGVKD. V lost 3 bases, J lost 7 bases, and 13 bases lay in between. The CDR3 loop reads CAISDGQPPQPQHF. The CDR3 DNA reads TGTGCCATCAGTGATGGACAGCCTCCCCAGCCCCAGCATTTT.

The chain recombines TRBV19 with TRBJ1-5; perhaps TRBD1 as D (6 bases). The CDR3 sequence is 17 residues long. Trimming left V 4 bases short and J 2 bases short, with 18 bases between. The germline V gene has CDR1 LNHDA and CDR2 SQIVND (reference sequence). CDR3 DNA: TGTGCCAGTAGTAGACCGGACAGAATGTTAGGCAATCAGCCCCAGCATTTT. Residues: CASSRPDRMLGNQPQHF.

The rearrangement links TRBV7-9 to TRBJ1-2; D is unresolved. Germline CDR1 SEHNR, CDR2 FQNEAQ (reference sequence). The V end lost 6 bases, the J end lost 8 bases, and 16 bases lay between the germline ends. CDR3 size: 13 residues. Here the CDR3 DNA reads TGTGCCAGCAGAAGCGGCAGTCCGGAGGGCTACACCTTC. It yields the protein CASRSGSPEGYTF.

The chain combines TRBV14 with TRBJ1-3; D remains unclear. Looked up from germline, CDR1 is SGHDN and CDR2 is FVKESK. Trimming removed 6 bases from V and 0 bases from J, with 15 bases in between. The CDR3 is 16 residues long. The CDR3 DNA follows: TGTGCCAGCAGTCCTATTAGGGAGGGCTCTGGAAACACCATATATTTT. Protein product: CASSPIREGSGNTIYF.

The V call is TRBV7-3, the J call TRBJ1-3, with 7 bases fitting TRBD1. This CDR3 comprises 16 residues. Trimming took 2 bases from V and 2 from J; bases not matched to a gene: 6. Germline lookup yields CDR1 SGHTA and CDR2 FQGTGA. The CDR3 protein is CASSLFGDRAGNTIYF. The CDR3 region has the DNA TGTGCCAGCAGCTTATTTGGGGACAGAGCTGGAAACACCATATATTTT.

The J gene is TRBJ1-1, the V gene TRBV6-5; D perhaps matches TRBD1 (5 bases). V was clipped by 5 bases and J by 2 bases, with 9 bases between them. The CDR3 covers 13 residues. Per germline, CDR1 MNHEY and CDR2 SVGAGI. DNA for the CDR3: TGTGCCAGCAGTACACAGGTTAACACTGAAGCTTTCTTT. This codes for CASSTQVNTEAFF.

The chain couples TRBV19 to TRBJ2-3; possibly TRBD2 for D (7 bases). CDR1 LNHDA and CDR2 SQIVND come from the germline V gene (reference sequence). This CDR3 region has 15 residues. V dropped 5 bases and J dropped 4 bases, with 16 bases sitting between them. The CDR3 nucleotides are TGTGCCAGTAGTCAGTGGGGGGGGCCGGCAGATACGCAGTATTTT. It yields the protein CASSQWGGPADTQYF.

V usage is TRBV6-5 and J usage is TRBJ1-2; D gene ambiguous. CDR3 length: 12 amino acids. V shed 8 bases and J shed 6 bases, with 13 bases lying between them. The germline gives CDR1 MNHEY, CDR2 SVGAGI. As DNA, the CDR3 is TGTGCCAGCGCGAACCCCTCGGATGGCTACACCTTC. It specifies CASANPSDGYTF.

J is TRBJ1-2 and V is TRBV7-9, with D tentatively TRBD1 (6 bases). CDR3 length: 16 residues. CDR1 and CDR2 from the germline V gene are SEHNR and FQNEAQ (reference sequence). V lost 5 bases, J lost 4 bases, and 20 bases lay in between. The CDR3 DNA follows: TGTGCCAGCAGCCACCAGGGAAGGGACACTGCCTATGGCTACACCTTC. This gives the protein CASSHQGRDTAYGYTF.

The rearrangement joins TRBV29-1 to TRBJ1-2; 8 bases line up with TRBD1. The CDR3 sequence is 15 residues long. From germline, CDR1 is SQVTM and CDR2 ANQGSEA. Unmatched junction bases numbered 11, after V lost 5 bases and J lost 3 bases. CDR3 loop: CSVQTIRGPDYGYTF. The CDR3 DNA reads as TGCAGCGTTCAAACAATCAGGGGGCCGGACTATGGCTACACCTTC.

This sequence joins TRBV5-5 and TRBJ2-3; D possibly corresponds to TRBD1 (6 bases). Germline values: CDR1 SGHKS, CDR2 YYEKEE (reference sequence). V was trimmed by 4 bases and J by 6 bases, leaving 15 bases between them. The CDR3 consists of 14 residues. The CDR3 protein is CASSPGHSADTQYF. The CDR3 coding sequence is TGTGCCAGCAGCCCGGGACATTCGGCGGATACGCAGTATTTT.

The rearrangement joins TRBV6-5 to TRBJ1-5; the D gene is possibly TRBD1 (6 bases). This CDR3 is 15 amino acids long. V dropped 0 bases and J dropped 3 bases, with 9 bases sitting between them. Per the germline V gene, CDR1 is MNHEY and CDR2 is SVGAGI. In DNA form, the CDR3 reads TGTGCCAGCAGTTACTCTTACAGGGCCAATCAGCCCCAGCATTTT. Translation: CASSYSYRANQPQHF.

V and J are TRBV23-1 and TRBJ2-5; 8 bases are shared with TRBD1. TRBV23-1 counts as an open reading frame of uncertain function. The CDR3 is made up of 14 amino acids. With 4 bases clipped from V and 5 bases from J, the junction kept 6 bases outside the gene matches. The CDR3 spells CASSRTGNDETQYF. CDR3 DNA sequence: TGCGCCAGCAGTCGGACAGGGAATGATGAGACCCAGTACTTC.

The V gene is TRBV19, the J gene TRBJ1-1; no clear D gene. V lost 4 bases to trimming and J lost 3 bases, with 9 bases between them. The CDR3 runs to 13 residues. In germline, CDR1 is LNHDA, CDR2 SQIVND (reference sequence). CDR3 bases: TGTGCCAGTAGTAGCACCGGGGACACTGAAGCTTTCTTT. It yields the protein CASSSTGDTEAFF. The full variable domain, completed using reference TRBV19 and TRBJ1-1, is DGGITQSPKYLFRKEGQNVTLSCEQNLNHDAMYWYRQDPGQGLRLIYYSQIVNDFQKGDIAEGYSVSREKKESFPLTVTSAQKNPTAFYLCASSSTGDTEAFFGQGTRLTVV.

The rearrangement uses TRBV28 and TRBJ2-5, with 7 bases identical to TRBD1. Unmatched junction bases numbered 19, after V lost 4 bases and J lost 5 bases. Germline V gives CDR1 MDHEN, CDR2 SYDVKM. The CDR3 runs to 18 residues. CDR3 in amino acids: CASSSYTGTVKGGETQYF. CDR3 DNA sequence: TGTGCCAGCAGTTCCTATACCGGGACAGTTAAAGGCGGGGAGACCCAGTACTTC.

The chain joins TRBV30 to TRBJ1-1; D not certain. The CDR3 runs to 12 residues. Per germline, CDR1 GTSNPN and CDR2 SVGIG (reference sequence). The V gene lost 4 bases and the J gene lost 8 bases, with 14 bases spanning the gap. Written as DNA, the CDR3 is TGTGCCTGGAAAGCAAGTACCATCGAAGCTTTCTTT. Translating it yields CAWKASTIEAFF. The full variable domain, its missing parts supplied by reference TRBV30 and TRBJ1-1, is SQTIHQWPATLVQPVGSPLSLECTVEGTSNPNLYWYRQAAGRGLQLLFYSVGIGQISSEVPQNLSASRPQDRQFILSSKKLLLSDSGFYLCAWKASTIEAFFGQGTRLTVV.

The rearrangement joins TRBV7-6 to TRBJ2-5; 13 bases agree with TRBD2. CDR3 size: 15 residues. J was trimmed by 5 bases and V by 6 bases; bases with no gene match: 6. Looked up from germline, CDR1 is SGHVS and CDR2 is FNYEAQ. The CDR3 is CASRRTSGGWETQYF. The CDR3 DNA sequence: TGTGCCAGCAGACGGACTAGCGGGGGATGGGAGACCCAGTACTTC.

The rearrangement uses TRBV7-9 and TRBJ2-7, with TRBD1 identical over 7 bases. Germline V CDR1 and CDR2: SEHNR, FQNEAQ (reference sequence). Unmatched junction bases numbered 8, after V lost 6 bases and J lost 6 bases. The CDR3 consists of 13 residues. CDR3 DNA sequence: TGTGCCAGCAGAGAAACAGGGGATGGCGAGCAGTACTTC. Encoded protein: CASRETGDGEQYF.

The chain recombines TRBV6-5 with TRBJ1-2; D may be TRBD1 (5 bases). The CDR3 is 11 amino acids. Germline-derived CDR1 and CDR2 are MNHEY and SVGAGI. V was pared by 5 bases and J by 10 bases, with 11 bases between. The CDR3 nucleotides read TGTGCCAGCAGTCGGGGACTCAACTACACCTTC. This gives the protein CASSRGLNYTF.

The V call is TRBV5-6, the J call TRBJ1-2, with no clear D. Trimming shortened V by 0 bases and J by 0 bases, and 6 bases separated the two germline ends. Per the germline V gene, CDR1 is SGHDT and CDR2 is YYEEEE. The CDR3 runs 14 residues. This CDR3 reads CASSLVTANYGYTF. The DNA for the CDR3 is TGTGCCAGCAGCTTGGTAACTGCTAACTATGGCTACACCTTC.

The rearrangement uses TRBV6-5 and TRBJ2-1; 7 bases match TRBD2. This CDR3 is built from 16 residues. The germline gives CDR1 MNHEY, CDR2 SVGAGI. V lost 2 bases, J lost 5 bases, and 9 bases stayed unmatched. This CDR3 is CASSYTWGGTDNEQFF. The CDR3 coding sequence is TGTGCCAGCAGTTACACATGGGGGGGTACTGACAATGAGCAGTTCTTC.

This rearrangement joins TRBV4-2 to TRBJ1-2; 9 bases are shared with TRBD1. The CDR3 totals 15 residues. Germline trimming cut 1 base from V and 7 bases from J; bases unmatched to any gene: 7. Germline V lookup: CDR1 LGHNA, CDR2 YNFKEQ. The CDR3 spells CASSQAAQGAAGYTF. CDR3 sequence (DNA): TGTGCCAGCAGCCAAGCCGCACAGGGGGCTGCTGGCTACACCTTC.

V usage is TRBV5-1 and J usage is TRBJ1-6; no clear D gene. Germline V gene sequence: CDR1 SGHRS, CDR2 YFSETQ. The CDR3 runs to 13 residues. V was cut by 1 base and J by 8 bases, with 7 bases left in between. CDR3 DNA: TGCGCCAGCAGCTTGTCACAAGATTCACCCCTCCACTTT. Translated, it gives CASSLSQDSPLHF.

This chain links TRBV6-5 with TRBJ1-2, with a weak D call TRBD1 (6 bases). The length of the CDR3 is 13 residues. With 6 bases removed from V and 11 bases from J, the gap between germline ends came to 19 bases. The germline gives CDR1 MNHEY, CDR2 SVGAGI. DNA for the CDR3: TGTGCCAGCAGCATCAACAGGGTTTTTCAGTACACCTTC. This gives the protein CASSINRVFQYTF.

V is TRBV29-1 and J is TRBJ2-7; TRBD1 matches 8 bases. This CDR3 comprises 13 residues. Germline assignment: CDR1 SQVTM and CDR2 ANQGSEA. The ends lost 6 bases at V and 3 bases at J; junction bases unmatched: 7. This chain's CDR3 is CSVGQGAVYEQYF. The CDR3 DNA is TGCAGCGTCGGACAGGGAGCTGTCTACGAGCAGTACTTC.

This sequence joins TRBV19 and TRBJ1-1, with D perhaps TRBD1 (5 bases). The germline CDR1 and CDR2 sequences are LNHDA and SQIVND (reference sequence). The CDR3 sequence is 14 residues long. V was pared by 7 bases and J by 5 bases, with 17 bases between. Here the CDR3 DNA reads TGTGCCAGTAAGCCCCAGGGAATGGGAACTGAAGCTTTCTTT. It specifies CASKPQGMGTEAFF.

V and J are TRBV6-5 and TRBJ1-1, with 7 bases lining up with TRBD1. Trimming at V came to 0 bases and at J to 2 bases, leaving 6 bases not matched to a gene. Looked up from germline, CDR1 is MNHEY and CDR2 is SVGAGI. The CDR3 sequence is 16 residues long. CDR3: CASSYSTTGRNTEAFF. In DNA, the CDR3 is TGTGCCAGCAGTTACTCAACGACAGGGCGAAACACTGAAGCTTTCTTT.

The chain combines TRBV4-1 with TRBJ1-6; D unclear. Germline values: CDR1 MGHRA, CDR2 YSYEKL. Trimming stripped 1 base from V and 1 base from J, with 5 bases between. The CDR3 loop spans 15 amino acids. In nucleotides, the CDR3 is TGCGCCAGCAGCCAAGGGAGGTCCTATAATTCACCCCTCCACTTT. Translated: CASSQGRSYNSPLHF.

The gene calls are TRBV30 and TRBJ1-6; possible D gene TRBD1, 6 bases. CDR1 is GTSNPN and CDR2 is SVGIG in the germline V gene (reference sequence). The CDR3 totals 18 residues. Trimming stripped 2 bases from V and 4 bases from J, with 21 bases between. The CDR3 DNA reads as TGTGCCTGGAGTAAAGCCGAGTGGAGGGGGGGTTATAATTCACCCCTCCACTTT. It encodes CAWSKAEWRGGYNSPLHF.